One and the same sample provided the 15 T cell receptor beta chains below, sequenced in a study of T cells after posttransplantation cyclophosphamide (dated by TCRdb to the mid-2010s). Library preparation used the immunoSEQ multiplex PCR assay. TCRdb took this table from immuneACCESS and kept in-frame rearrangements with V and J called. Such tables lack part of the clones; where checked against another copy, unresolved V genes explain under half of the gap, and the rest is unexplained. This sample comprises some 5,000 clones, over 50% of them detected only once. The ten largest clonotypes hold about a sixth of the sample. Sequenced sample: memory CD8+ T cells sorted from blood. These receptors all stem from a woman aged 60 to 75 in good health, CMV-negative, and a related stem cell transplant donor.

The chain uses TRBV4-1 and TRBJ1-6, with 7 bases matching TRBD1. The CDR3 spans 16 residues. The germline CDR1 and CDR2 sequences are MGHRA and YSYEKL. V shed 2 bases, J shed 3 bases, and the junction held 4 bases outside the gene matches. The CDR3 DNA reads as TGCGCCAGCAGCCAACCTGGGACAGACTATAATTCACCCCTCCACTTT. Residues: CASSQPGTDYNSPLHF.

The rearrangement joins TRBV28 to TRBJ2-7; 7 nucleotides match TRBD2. Germline CDR1 reads MDHEN; CDR2 reads SYDVKM. The CDR3 totals 19 residues. Trimming took 1 base from V and 2 from J; bases not matched to a gene: 17. CDR3 nucleotide sequence: TGTGCCAGCAGTTTATCCCTGAGACCTAGCGGAAGAGTCCCCTACGAGCAGTACTTC. Translated, it gives CASSLSLRPSGRVPYEQYF.

This sequence joins TRBV11-3 and TRBJ1-1; the match to TRBD1 covers 8 bases. Unmatched junction bases numbered 4, after V lost 4 bases and J lost 3 bases. Germline assignment: CDR1 SGHNT and CDR2 YENEEA. The CDR3 is 14 residues long. Here the CDR3 reads CASSSGQGDTEAFF. The DNA of the CDR3 is TGTGCCAGCAGCTCCGGACAGGGAGACACTGAAGCTTTCTTT.

This clone has just a few counts. The rearrangement uses TRBV28 and TRBJ2-1; unclear D gene. The germline V gene has CDR1 MDHEN and CDR2 SYDVKM. This CDR3 spans 16 amino acids. V dropped 1 base and J dropped 0 bases, with 10 bases sitting between them. This chain's CDR3 is CASSLFLSSSYNEQFF. As DNA, the CDR3 is TGTGCCAGCAGTTTATTTCTATCGAGCTCCTACAATGAGCAGTTCTTC.

The table lists this clone with a few counts. The chain carries TRBV7-2 and TRBJ2-1, with D perhaps matching TRBD1 (6 bases). The length of the CDR3 is 13 residues. CDR1 is SGHTA, CDR2 FQGNSA, per germline. The V and J ends lost 2 bases and 7 bases respectively, with 9 bases between them. CDR3 sequence reads: CASSLSRGNEQFF. DNA of the CDR3: TGTGCCAGCAGCTTAAGCAGGGGAAATGAGCAGTTCTTC.

This clone was recorded a few times. The chain couples TRBV4-3 to TRBJ2-7; D gene unclear. V dropped 0 bases and J dropped 0 bases, with 6 bases sitting between them. The CDR3 has 14 amino acids. Germline V gene data show CDR1 as LGHNA and CDR2 as YSLEER. CDR3 amino acids: CASSQDLPSYEQYF. In DNA form, the CDR3 reads TGCGCCAGCAGCCAAGATCTCCCCTCCTACGAGCAGTACTTC.

This chain connects TRBV13 to TRBJ2-7; D perhaps matches TRBD1 (5 bases). This CDR3 spans 13 amino acids. Trimming took off 5 bases at V and 5 bases at J, with 13 bases between the two ends. CDR1 and CDR2 (germline): PRHDT, FYEKMQ (reference sequence). The CDR3 DNA sequence: TGTGCCAGCAGCCCAGGACATCCCAACGAGCAGTACTTC. Its translation: CASSPGHPNEQYF.

V and J are TRBV6-6 and TRBJ2-5; 8 bases align to TRBD1. V lost 6 bases and J lost 3; bases outside the gene matches: 6. Germline V gives CDR1 MNHNY, CDR2 SVGAGI (reference sequence). CDR3 length: 14 amino acids. The CDR3 DNA reads as TGTGCCAGCAGCCGGACAGGGAGAGAAGAGACCCAGTACTTC. This gives the protein CASSRTGREETQYF.

CDR3 protein: CATSRVDRGYQETQYF. Written as DNA, the CDR3 is TGTGCCACCAGCAGAGTAGACAGGGGGTACCAAGAGACCCAGTACTTC. This chain connects TRBV15 to TRBJ2-5; 9 nucleotides match TRBD1. The germline V gene encodes CDR1 LNHNV and CDR2 YYDKDF (reference sequence). The CDR3 consists of 16 residues. With 1 base clipped from V and 0 bases from J, the junction kept 3 bases outside the gene matches.

The V and J genes are TRBV7-9 and TRBJ2-1, with D possibly TRBD2 on 5 matching bases. This CDR3 has 14 amino acids. Germline V CDR1 and CDR2: SEHNR, FQNEAQ (reference sequence). Trimming took off 3 bases at V and 12 bases at J, with 18 bases between the two ends. CDR3 in amino acids: CASSFSFGKKGQFF. The CDR3, as DNA: TGTGCCAGCAGCTTCTCTTTCGGGAAGAAGGGGCAGTTCTTC.

This rearrangement joins TRBV7-9 to TRBJ2-1, with D tentatively TRBD2 (6 bases). V shed 8 bases and J shed 8 bases, with 10 bases lying between them. Germline CDR1 reads SEHNR; CDR2 reads FQNEAQ (reference sequence). The length of the CDR3 is 11 residues. CDR3 DNA: TGTGCCAGCGGCGGGGATCATGAGCAGTTCTTC. The encoded protein is CASGGDHEQFF. The full variable domain, with the rest looked up from reference TRBV7-9 and TRBJ2-1, is DTGVSQNPRHKITKRGQNVTFRCDPISEHNRLYWYRQTLGQGPEFLTYFQNEAQLEKSRLLSDRFSAERPKGSFSTLEIQRTEQGDSAMYLCASGGDHEQFFGPGTRLTVL.

The chain employs TRBV2 and TRBJ2-5; 10 positions agree with TRBD2. This CDR3 region has 15 residues. Germline CDR1 reads SNHLY; CDR2 reads FYNNEI. Unmatched junction bases numbered 7, after V lost 7 bases and J lost 2 bases. CDR3 DNA sequence: TGTGCCAGCACCCGGACTAGCGGCACGCAAGAGACCCAGTACTTC. It is translated as CASTRTSGTQETQYF.

This clone was picked up one time. The rearrangement joins TRBV27 to TRBJ2-6, with TRBD2 matching over 12 bases. Looked up from germline, CDR1 is MNHEY and CDR2 is SMNVEV (reference sequence). The J segment lost 0 bases and the V segment lost 6 bases, leaving 3 bases of the junction unmatched. CDR3 length: 17 residues. This chain's CDR3 is CASRLAGGLSGANVLTF. The CDR3 DNA sequence: TGTGCCAGCAGACTAGCGGGAGGCCTCTCTGGGGCCAACGTCCTGACTTTC.

This sequence joins TRBV5-1 and TRBJ2-2; 11 positions match TRBD2. V was clipped by 0 bases and J by 1 base; unmatched bases: 5. The CDR3 extends over 18 amino acids. The V gene's germline CDR1 is SGHRS and CDR2 YFSETQ. DNA for the CDR3: TGCGCCAGCAGCTTGGATAGCGGGAGGGTCTGGAACACCGGGGAGCTGTTTTTT. As protein: CASSLDSGRVWNTGELFF.

This clone was observed a few times. The chain links TRBV27 to TRBJ2-7, with 13 positions matching TRBD2. The trim removed 6 bases at V and 5 bases at J, leaving 10 bases unmatched. CDR1 is MNHEY, CDR2 SMNVEV, per germline (reference sequence). There are 16 residues in the CDR3. The CDR3 loop reads CASSPGLAGWDHEQYF. The DNA of the CDR3 is TGTGCCAGCAGCCCGGGACTAGCGGGATGGGACCACGAGCAGTACTTC.